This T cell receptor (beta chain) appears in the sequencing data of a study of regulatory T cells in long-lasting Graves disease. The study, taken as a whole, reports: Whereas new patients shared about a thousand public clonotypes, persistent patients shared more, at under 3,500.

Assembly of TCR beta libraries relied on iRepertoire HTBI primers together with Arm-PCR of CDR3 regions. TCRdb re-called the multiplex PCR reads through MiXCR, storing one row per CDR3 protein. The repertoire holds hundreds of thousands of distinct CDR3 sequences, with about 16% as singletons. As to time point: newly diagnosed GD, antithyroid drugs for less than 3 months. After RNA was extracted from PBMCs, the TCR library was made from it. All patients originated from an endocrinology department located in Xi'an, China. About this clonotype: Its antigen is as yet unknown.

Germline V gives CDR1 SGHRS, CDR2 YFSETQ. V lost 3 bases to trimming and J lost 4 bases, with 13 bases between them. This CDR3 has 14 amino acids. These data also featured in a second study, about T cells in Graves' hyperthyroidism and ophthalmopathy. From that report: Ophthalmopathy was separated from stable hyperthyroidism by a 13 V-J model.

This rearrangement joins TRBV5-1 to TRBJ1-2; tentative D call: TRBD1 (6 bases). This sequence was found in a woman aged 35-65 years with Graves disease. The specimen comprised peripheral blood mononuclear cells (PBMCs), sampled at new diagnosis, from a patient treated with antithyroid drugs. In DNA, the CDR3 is TGCGCCAGCAGCTCTCCCGGGACACCCTATGGCTACACCTTC. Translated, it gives CASSSPGTPYGYTF.